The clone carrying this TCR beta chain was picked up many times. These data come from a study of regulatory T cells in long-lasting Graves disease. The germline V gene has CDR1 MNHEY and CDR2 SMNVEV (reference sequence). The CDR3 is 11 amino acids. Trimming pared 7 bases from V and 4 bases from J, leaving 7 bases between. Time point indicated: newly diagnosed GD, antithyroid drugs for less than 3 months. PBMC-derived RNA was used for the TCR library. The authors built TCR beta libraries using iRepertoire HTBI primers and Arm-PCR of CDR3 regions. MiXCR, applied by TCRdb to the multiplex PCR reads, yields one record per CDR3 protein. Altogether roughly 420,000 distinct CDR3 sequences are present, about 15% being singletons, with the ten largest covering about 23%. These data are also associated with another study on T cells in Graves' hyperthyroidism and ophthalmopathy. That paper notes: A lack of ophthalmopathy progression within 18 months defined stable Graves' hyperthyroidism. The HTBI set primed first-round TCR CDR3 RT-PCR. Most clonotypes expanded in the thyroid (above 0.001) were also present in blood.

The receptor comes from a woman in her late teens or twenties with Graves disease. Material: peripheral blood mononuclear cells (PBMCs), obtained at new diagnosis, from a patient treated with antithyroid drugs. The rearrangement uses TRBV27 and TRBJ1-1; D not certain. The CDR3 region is CASISFTEAFF. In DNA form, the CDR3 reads TGTGCCAGCATATCGTTCACTGAAGCTTTCTTT.